A single sample is the source of the 28 T cell receptor beta chains below, sequenced in a study of T-cell memory formation after mild COVID-19. TCRdb ran MiXCR on the 5' RACE reads and lists one entry per CDR3 protein. The data contain about 310,000 distinct CDR3 sequences, 15% to 20% of them singletons. Sample: PBMCs or a T cell subset sorted from them (not recorded which). Receptor source: a man aged 18-30 years who had mild COVID-19 (a few samples of this study predate the infection). Cell type and time point are not known.

V usage is TRBV7-9 and J usage is TRBJ2-7; either TRBD1 or TRBD2 may supply D (5 bases each). The CDR3 spans 14 residues. V dropped 7 bases and J dropped 4 bases, with 17 bases sitting between them. Looked up from germline, CDR1 is SEHNR and CDR2 is FQNEAQ (reference sequence). The CDR3 region has the DNA TGTGCCAGCATCCCGAATCACAGGACTTACGAGCAGTACTTC. Residues: CASIPNHRTYEQYF.

The chain couples TRBV6-5 to TRBJ1-4; D ambiguous. V gave up 2 bases and J gave up 10 bases, with 5 bases separating them. Germline V lookup: CDR1 MNHEY, CDR2 SVGAGI. The CDR3 is made up of 11 amino acids. The CDR3 sequence: CASSYSGKLFF. The CDR3, as DNA: TGTGCCAGCAGTTACAGCGGAAAACTGTTTTTT.

This clonotype was seen a few times. This chain uses TRBV6-2 or TRBV6-3 with TRBJ1-2, with TRBD1 identical over 10 bases. J gave up 8 bases and V 6 bases, and 6 bases lay outside the gene matches. CDR3 size: 13 residues. Looked up from germline, CDR1 is MNHEY and CDR2 is SVGEGT. The CDR3 DNA reads as TGTGCCAGCAGAGTGACAGGGGGCGACGGCTACACCTTC. This gives the protein CASRVTGGDGYTF.

The V gene is TRBV7-9, the J gene TRBJ1-1; the D is unclear. In germline, CDR1 is SEHNR, CDR2 FQNEAQ (reference sequence). The CDR3 spans 13 residues. Between the trimmed V and J ends, which lost 5 bases and 3 bases, there was a span of 10 bases. The CDR3 here is CASSLRGHTEAFF. The CDR3 bases are TGTGCCAGCAGCCTACGCGGCCACACTGAAGCTTTCTTT.

The chain joins TRBV25-1 to TRBJ1-5, with 7 bases lining up with TRBD1. V lost 3 bases, J lost 5 bases, and 1 base stayed unmatched. Germline CDR1 and CDR2: MGHDK and SYGVNS. The CDR3 spans 13 residues. The CDR3 loop reads CASSDTGDQPQHF. The CDR3 nucleotides are TGTGCCAGCAGTGATACAGGGGATCAGCCCCAGCATTTT.

CDR3 DNA sequence: TGTGCCAGCAGCCAAGCAGACAGGATGAACACCGGGGAGCTGTTTTTT. It specifies CASSQADRMNTGELFF. The V call is TRBV14, the J call TRBJ2-2; a weak D match, TRBD1 (6 bases). The V end lost 1 base, the J end lost 1 base, and 10 bases lay between the germline ends. This CDR3 has 16 residues. Germline V lookup: CDR1 SGHDN, CDR2 FVKESK.

This clonotype was seen many times. The genes are TRBV7-2 and TRBJ1-6; D unclear. Germline values: CDR1 SGHTA, CDR2 FQGNSA. This CDR3 region has 15 residues. Trimming removed 5 bases from V and 7 bases from J, with 15 bases in between. CDR3 amino acids: CASSAGGRKNSPLHF. The CDR3 region has the DNA TGTGCCAGCAGCGCCGGTGGGCGAAAAAATTCACCCCTCCACTTT.

The chain recombines TRBV5-4 with TRBJ2-1; 9 bases agree with TRBD1. With V trimmed by 9 bases and J by 5 bases, 9 bases remained unmatched. Germline V gives CDR1 SGHNT, CDR2 YYREEE (reference sequence). This CDR3 spans 14 amino acids. CDR3 sequence (DNA): TGTGCCACCGAACAGGGGGCCCGTAACAATGAGCAGTTCTTC. Translating gives CATEQGARNNEQFF. The full variable domain, completed using reference TRBV5-4 and TRBJ2-1, is ETGVTQSPTHLIKTRGQQVTLRCSSQSGHNTVSWYQQALGQGPQFIFQYYREEENGRGNFPPRFSGLQFPNYSSELNVNALELDDSALYLCATEQGARNNEQFFGPGTRLTVL.

This clonotype was counted only a few times. CDR3 residues: CASSPLSGQETQYF. The CDR3 DNA follows: TGTGCCAGCTCACCCCTCTCCGGCCAAGAGACCCAGTACTTC. The chain employs TRBV18 and TRBJ2-5, with unresolved D. This CDR3 has 14 amino acids. CDR1 is KGHSH and CDR2 is LQKENI in the germline V gene. V was clipped by 3 bases and J by 1 base, with 9 bases between them.

The V and J genes are TRBV7-2 and TRBJ1-6, with D tentatively TRBD1 (5 bases). The V end lost 5 bases, the J end lost 9 bases, and 14 bases lay between the germline ends. Germline-derived CDR1 and CDR2 are SGHTA and FQGNSA. The CDR3 runs to 14 residues. CDR3 sequence reads: CASSVGGDGSPLHF. Written as DNA, the CDR3 is TGTGCCAGCAGCGTCGGGGGGGATGGTTCACCCCTCCACTTT.

The gene calls are TRBV7-8 and TRBJ2-1; 8 nucleotides line up with TRBD2. V lost 1 base to trimming and J lost 9 bases; unmatched junction nucleotides: 8. The CDR3 consists of 15 residues. Looked up from germline, CDR1 is SGHVS and CDR2 is FQNEAQ. The CDR3: CASSLGGTSFGEQFF. For the CDR3, the DNA is TGTGCCAGCAGCTTAGGGGGGACTAGTTTCGGTGAGCAGTTCTTC.

V is TRBV5-1 and J is TRBJ1-2; D call uncertain. The germline gives CDR1 SGHRS, CDR2 YFSETQ. The CDR3 is made up of 15 amino acids. Trimming left V 0 bases short and J 8 bases short, with 17 bases between. The CDR3 sequence is CASSLGGAGGYGYTF. The DNA for the CDR3 is TGCGCCAGCAGCTTGGGCGGCGCGGGTGGGTACGGCTACACCTTC.

This clonotype has more than one count but fewer than ten. The chain uses TRBV5-1 and TRBJ2-1, with 8 bases aligning to TRBD1. This CDR3 is 12 amino acids long. Germline V gene lookup returns CDR1 SGHRS and CDR2 YFSETQ. Losses at the gene ends were 0 bases for V and 10 bases for J; bases not matched to a gene: 0. This CDR3 reads CASSLDRGEQFF. The CDR3 DNA follows: TGCGCCAGCAGCTTGGACAGGGGGGAGCAGTTCTTC.

This clonotype was seen a handful of times. This chain joins TRBV12-3 or TRBV12-4 and TRBJ2-7, with 10 bases fitting TRBD1. V lost 6 bases to trimming and J lost 6 bases; unmatched junction nucleotides: 17. The CDR3 is 17 residues long. CDR3 loop: CASSQARDRGVPGEQYV. CDR3 in DNA: TGTGCCAGCAGCCAAGCGCGGGACAGGGGAGTTCCGGGCGAGCAGTACGTC.

This clonotype was seen ten or more times. The chain uses TRBV7-6 and TRBJ2-3, with TRBD2 matching 8 bases. The CDR3 has 15 residues. V was clipped by 3 bases and J by 5 bases; unmatched bases: 7. Looked up from germline, CDR1 is SGHVS and CDR2 is FNYEAQ. The CDR3 loop reads CASSFSVLAGDTQYF. The CDR3 DNA reads TGTGCCAGCAGCTTTTCTGTCCTAGCGGGAGATACGCAGTATTTT.

This clonotype was detected only a few times. This sequence joins TRBV12-3 or TRBV12-4 and TRBJ2-1; no clear D gene. This CDR3 comprises 11 residues. The ends were cut back, 6 bases at V and 8 bases at J, with 8 bases in the middle. The CDR3 region has the DNA TGTGCCAGCAGGGAAATCGATGAGCAGTTCTTC. Encoded protein: CASREIDEQFF.

This rearrangement joins TRBV7-9 to TRBJ2-1; D possibly corresponds to TRBD1 (6 bases). Looked up from germline, CDR1 is SEHNR and CDR2 is FQNEAQ (reference sequence). V lost 5 bases and J 8 bases, leaving 13 bases between the germline ends. CDR3 length equals 13 residues. The CDR3 coding sequence is TGTGCCAGCAGCCATAACCAGGGGCATGAGCAGTTCTTC. As protein: CASSHNQGHEQFF.

There are a few counts of this clonotype. The CDR3 region is CSVEGETASTDTQYF. In DNA form, the CDR3 reads TGCAGCGTTGAAGGGGAGACAGCCAGCACAGATACGCAGTATTTT. V and J are TRBV29-1 and TRBJ2-3, with D perhaps being TRBD1 or TRBD2 (5 bases each). CDR3 length: 15 amino acids. Per germline, CDR1 SQVTM and CDR2 ANQGSEA. Trimming shortened V by 1 base and J by 0 bases, and 11 bases separated the two germline ends.

In its sample, this clonotype was seen a few times. The rearrangement uses TRBV21-1 and TRBJ2-2; TRBD2 is taken as the D call from the table, unchecked against the DNA. TRBV21-1 is reported as a pseudogene. The CDR3 sequence is 16 residues long. CDR3 protein: CASSILASGGTGELFF. For the CDR3, the DNA is TGTGCCAGCAGCATACTAGCGAGTGGCGGCACCGGGGAGCTGTTTTTT.

The J gene is TRBJ2-4, the V gene TRBV7-2, with 7 bases aligning to TRBD1. Germline CDR1 reads SGHTA; CDR2 reads FQGNSA. This CDR3 contains 14 residues. V was pared by 6 bases and J by 6 bases, with 8 bases of the junction left unmatched. The CDR3 here is CASRKTTGPNIQYF. CDR3 nucleotides: TGTGCCAGCAGGAAAACGACAGGGCCAAACATTCAGTACTTC.

This clonotype was counted a few times. This chain joins TRBV6-2 or TRBV6-3 and TRBJ1-2; perhaps TRBD1 as D (5 bases). The V gene lost 6 bases and the J gene lost 8 bases, with 16 bases spanning the gap. CDR3 size: 13 residues. The germline V gene encodes CDR1 MNHEY and CDR2 SVGEGT. For the CDR3, the DNA is TGTGCCAGCAGACCGGGTGAGGGGATAGGCTACACCTTC. Its translation is CASRPGEGIGYTF.

In its sample, this clonotype was seen a few times. The rearrangement uses TRBV9 and TRBJ2-3; D is undetermined. Germline CDR1 reads SGDLS; CDR2 reads YYNGEE. Trimming took 2 bases from V and 4 from J, leaving 8 bases between them. The CDR3 totals 13 residues. The chain's CDR3 is CASSVTEADTQYF. The CDR3 region has the DNA TGTGCCAGCAGCGTTACAGAAGCAGATACGCAGTATTTT.

Only a few counts were recorded for this clonotype. The CDR3 sequence is CASSQGAGGTETQYF. As DNA, the CDR3 is TGTGCCAGCAGCCAAGGGGCAGGGGGCACGGAGACCCAGTACTTC. The chain recombines TRBV3-1 with TRBJ2-5, with 8 bases fitting TRBD1. This CDR3 has 15 amino acids. With V trimmed by 1 base and J by 5 bases, 6 bases remained unmatched. Looked up from germline, CDR1 is LGHDT and CDR2 is YNNKEL (reference sequence).

This clonotype was seen more than once but under ten times. The chain has TRBV7-2 and TRBJ2-5; TRBD1 matches at 11 bases. The CDR3 extends over 15 amino acids. V lost 5 bases, J lost 2 bases, and 4 bases stayed unmatched. Germline CDR1 SGHTA, CDR2 FQGNSA. For the CDR3, the DNA is TGTGCCAGCAGCAGCCGGGACAGGGGGCAAGAGACCCAGTACTTC. This sequence encodes CASSSRDRGQETQYF.

The chain has TRBV27 and TRBJ1-1; perhaps TRBD1 as D (5 bases). The CDR3 has 12 amino acids. Germline V gives CDR1 MNHEY, CDR2 SMNVEV (reference sequence). V lost 6 bases, J lost 5 bases, and 10 bases lay in between. CDR3 bases: TGTGCCAGCAGACCAGGGAAAACTGAAGCTTTCTTT. Its translation is CASRPGKTEAFF.

The table lists this clonotype with a few counts. V is TRBV7-3 and J is TRBJ2-3; 7 positions match TRBD1. This CDR3 has 16 residues. V shed 5 bases, J shed 3 bases, and the junction held 11 bases outside the gene matches. Germline CDR1 SGHTA, CDR2 FQGTGA. This CDR3 is CASSPLGQGVTDTQYF. CDR3 nucleotides: TGTGCCAGCAGCCCATTGGGGCAGGGGGTTACAGATACGCAGTATTTT. The full variable domain, rest sourced from reference TRBV7-3 and TRBJ2-3, is GAGVSQTPSNKVTEKGKYVELRCDPISGHTALYWYRQSLGQGPEFLIYFQGTGAADDSGLPNDRFFAVRPEGSVSTLKIQRTERGDSAVYLCASSPLGQGVTDTQYFGPGTRLTVL.

This clonotype came up a few times. V usage is TRBV7-9 and J usage is TRBJ1-6; D is ambiguous. Germline V gives CDR1 SEHNR, CDR2 FQNEAQ (reference sequence). V lost 3 bases and J lost 6, with 9 bases in between. The CDR3 runs to 14 residues. CDR3 DNA: TGTGCCAGCAGCTTGAGTGGCCGTAATTCACCCCTCCACTTT. Its protein is CASSLSGRNSPLHF.

The chain is built from TRBV7-6 and TRBJ2-3, with TRBD2 identical over 10 bases. The J segment lost 6 bases and the V segment lost 4 bases, leaving 7 bases of the junction unmatched. This CDR3 has 15 residues. CDR1 and CDR2 from the germline V gene are SGHVS and FNYEAQ. CDR3 sequence (DNA): TGTGCCAGCAGCTCATCCTCTAGCGGGGGTGATACGCAGTATTTT. Residues: CASSSSSSGGDTQYF.